A selection of T cell receptor beta chains follows, all from one sample in a study of identical twins' blood T cells. TCRdb passed the 5' RACE reads through MiXCR, listing each CDR3 protein once. The sample contains about 370,000 distinct CDR3 sequences, over 25% of which appear only once. Sequencing input: PBMCs. The source of these receptors is a woman aged 18-55 years in good health. CDR3s include the opening cysteine and the closing phenylalanine or tryptophan. Fields, in order: J gene, clone size, V gene, D gene, CDR3 DNA, CDR3 protein. The D gene is left open where the match is weak. Clone sizes are given selectively: once, few, many, or a class where the clone is expanded.

>TRBJ2-4|few|TRBV5-1|.
TGCGCCAGCAGTGAGGGGAATGCCTTAGCCAAAAACATTCAGTACTTC
CASSEGNALAKNIQYF
>TRBJ2-7|.|TRBV27|.
TGTGCCAGCAAGGTCTCCGGTTCCCCCTACGAGCAGTACTTC
CASKVSGSPYEQYF
>TRBJ2-7|few|TRBV6-6|TRBD2
TGTGCCAGCAGTTACGGTTCTAGCGGGAGGCTCGAGCAGTACTTC
CASSYGSSGRLEQYF
>TRBJ2-1|few|TRBV6-5|.
TGTGCCAGCAGTTACTCGATAGGCGCTCTGCAGTTCTTC
CASSYSIGALQFF
>TRBJ2-1|few|TRBV6-5|.
TGTGCCAGCAGTTACTCGTTCGTCAGCTCCTACAATGAGCAGTTCTTC
CASSYSFVSSYNEQFF
>TRBJ2-7|.|TRBV29-1|TRBD2
TGCAGCGTGGCGGGACTAGCGGGGGTCTCCTACGAGCAGTACTTC
CSVAGLAGVSYEQYF
>TRBJ1-1|.|TRBV29-1|.
TGCAGCGTTGAAAGCCGGGGAAATGAAGCTTTCTTT
CSVESRGNEAFF
>TRBJ1-5|many|TRBV29-1|.
TGCAGCGTTGTACAGGCCAGGACAGACAATCAGCCCCAGCATTTT
CSVVQARTDNQPQHF
>TRBJ1-1|few|TRBV10-3|.
TGTGCCATCACCCCGGCGGGCCTGAACACTGAAGCTTTCTTT
CAITPAGLNTEAFF
>TRBJ1-1|.|TRBV5-1|.
TGCGCCAGCAAATCGACATCGGGCACTGAAGCTTTCTTT
CASKSTSGTEAFF
>TRBJ1-2|few|TRBV28|.
TGTGCCAGCAGTTCTCCAAGAGTGGACGGTGCTAACTATGGCTACACCTTC
CASSSPRVDGANYGYTF
>TRBJ2-1|few|TRBV6-5|TRBD2
TGTGCCAGCAGTTACAAGGGACTAGTCTCCAATGAGCAGTTCTTC
CASSYKGLVSNEQFF
>TRBJ2-1|.|TRBV20-1|TRBD2
TGCAGTGCCCTAGCGGGGGGGAACAATGAGCAGTTCTTC
CSALAGGNNEQFF
>TRBJ2-5|.|TRBV25-1|TRBD2
TGTGCCAGCAGTTCCTCCTTGGAGACTAGCGGGAAGTATCGAGAGACCCAGTACTTC
CASSSSLETSGKYRETQYF
>TRBJ2-1|many|TRBV6-5|.
TGTGCCAGCAGTCTCGCCGGGGATTCCTACAATGAGCAGTTCTTC
CASSLAGDSYNEQFF
>TRBJ2-7|few|TRBV7-2|.
TGTGCCAGCAGCTTAGTGCCCCACGAGCAGTACTTC
CASSLVPHEQYF
>TRBJ2-7|once|TRBV14|TRBD1
TGTGCCAGCAGCCCCATTCGGGACAGGGGTGACGACGAGCAGTACTTC
CASSPIRDRGDDEQYF
>TRBJ1-4|few|TRBV5-1|TRBD1
TGCGCCAGCAGCTACTTGCCTCAGGACAGGCCTAATGAAAAACTGTTTTTT
CASSYLPQDRPNEKLFF
>TRBJ2-2|few|TRBV9|.
TGTGCCAGCAGCGTACTTTCACAGGGTGCCGGGGAGCTGTTTTTT
CASSVLSQGAGELFF
>TRBJ1-1|few|TRBV18|.
TGTGCCAGCTCACCTGGTCAGGGGTTGGCCACTGAAGCTTTCTTT
CASSPGQGLATEAFF
>TRBJ1-2|many|TRBV20-1|.
TGCAGTGCTAGATTGGGTAGCGGTAACTATGGCTACACCTTC
CSARLGSGNYGYTF
>TRBJ2-1|many|TRBV29-1|TRBD2
TGCAGCGTTATTCGACTAGCGGGGGGGCCTATTGAGCAGTTCTTC
CSVIRLAGGPIEQFF
>TRBJ2-5|.|TRBV20-1|.
TGCAGTGCTGGAGATAGGGGCCAAGAGACCCAGTACTTC
CSAGDRGQETQYF
>TRBJ2-1|few|TRBV18|TRBD2
TGTGCCAGCTCATTTCCTAGCGGGACCTACAATGAGCAGTTCTTC
CASSFPSGTYNEQFF
>TRBJ1-5|.|TRBV27|.
TGTGCCAGCAGGGGGGGGGTGAGCAATCAGCCCCAGCATTTT
CASRGGVSNQPQHF
>TRBJ2-5|.|TRBV27|TRBD1
TGTGCCAGCAGTAAACGGAGGACAGGGACATATGTAGAGACCCGGTACTTC
CASSKRRTGTYVETRYF
>TRBJ2-1|few|TRBV9|TRBD1
TGTGCCAGCAGCGTAGGGGGACAGACCGATGAGCAGTTCTTC
CASSVGGQTDEQFF
>TRBJ1-1|many|TRBV20-1|.
TGCAGTGCCGTCGGGATAGAAACTGAAGCTTTCTTT
CSAVGIETEAFF
>TRBJ1-4|.|TRBV5-1|.
TGCGCCAGCAGACGATTTACCTCTGGAGGAACAACTAATGAAAAACTGTTTTTT
CASRRFTSGGTTNEKLFF
>TRBJ2-3|.|TRBV4-3|TRBD1
TGCGCCAGCAGCCAGGCCTATGGACAGGGTGCAGATACGCAGTATTTT
CASSQAYGQGADTQYF
>TRBJ1-6|.|TRBV19|.
TGTGCCAGTAGTACCGACGCCCGGAATTCACCCCTCCACTTT
CASSTDARNSPLHF
>TRBJ1-2|.|TRBV2|.
TGTGCCAGCACGGATCGTCAGTATGGCTACACCTTC
CASTDRQYGYTF
>TRBJ1-1|.|TRBV7-9|.
TGTGCCAGCAGCTTAGGTGAGGGGCGGAACACTGAAGCTTTCTTT
CASSLGEGRNTEAFF
>TRBJ2-7|few|TRBV6-5|TRBD2
TGTGCCAGCAGTCCCATAGCGGGGCTCGAGCAGTACTTC
CASSPIAGLEQYF
>TRBJ1-1|.|TRBV6-2/TRBV6-3|.
TGTGCCAGCGCCCACCCCGGGGCGGAGGCTTTCTTT
CASAHPGAEAFF
>TRBJ1-5|many|TRBV2|.
TGTGCCAGCAGCACCCGAATGGGAAATCAGCCCCAGCATTTT
CASSTRMGNQPQHF
>TRBJ1-1|few|TRBV20-1|TRBD1
TGCAGTGCTAGATCCCACAGGGGTAGCACTGAAGCTTTCTTT
CSARSHRGSTEAFF
>TRBJ2-2|.|TRBV6-2/TRBV6-3|.
TGTGCCAGCAGTTCTGACTACACCGGGGAGCTGTTTTTT
CASSSDYTGELFF
>TRBJ1-1|few|TRBV29-1|TRBD1
TGCAGCGTTACCTACAGGGGGAAGAACACTGAAGCTTTCTTT
CSVTYRGKNTEAFF
>TRBJ2-1|many|TRBV29-1|.
TGCAGCGTTGAGGCCCCCCGCAGCTCCTACAATGAGCAGTTCTTC
CSVEAPRSSYNEQFF
>TRBJ1-1|many|TRBV2|.
TGTGCCAGCATCCCTACTGATCCAGGGGCGCACACTGAAGCTTTCTTT
CASIPTDPGAHTEAFF
>TRBJ2-7|many|TRBV19|.
TGTGCCAGTAGCGGGACACTCCACGAGCAGTACTTC
CASSGTLHEQYF
>TRBJ1-4|many|TRBV19|.
TGTGCCAGTAAATCGGATAATGAAAAACTGTTTTTT
CASKSDNEKLFF
>TRBJ1-1|.|TRBV6-2/TRBV6-3|.
TGTGCCAGCAGCCCCATGGGGCGGGACACTGAAGCTTTCTTT
CASSPMGRDTEAFF
>TRBJ1-5|many|TRBV29-1|.
TGCAGCGTTGCGGCGTCGGACCAGCCCCAGCATTTT
CSVAASDQPQHF
>TRBJ1-5|few|TRBV7-8|TRBD1
TGTGCCAGCAGCCTGGGGACAGGGGGTTTTCAGCCCCAGCATTTT
CASSLGTGGFQPQHF
>TRBJ1-1|.|TRBV27|TRBD1
TGTGCCAGCAGCCGTCGACAGGGGCCCCTCTACACTGAAGCTTTCTTT
CASSRRQGPLYTEAFF
>TRBJ2-7|few|TRBV13|TRBD2
TGTGCCAGCAGCTTAGCAGCGGGAGGAACCTACGAGCAGTACTTC
CASSLAAGGTYEQYF
>TRBJ2-1|.|TRBV7-2|.
TGTGCCAGCAGCCCAGCATACAATGAGCAGTTCTTC
CASSPAYNEQFF
>TRBJ1-1|.|TRBV7-2|.
TGTGCCAGCATCCACCAGACAGGCCGGAACACTGAAGCTTTCTTT
CASIHQTGRNTEAFF
>TRBJ2-2|.|TRBV2|.
TGTGCCAGCAGCTCGGACAGTCTCACAAACACCGGGGAGCTGTTTTTT
CASSSDSLTNTGELFF
>TRBJ1-1|many|TRBV15|.
TGTGCCACCAGCAGGACGGGGGTTCTAAACGCTTTCTTT
CATSRTGVLNAFF
>TRBJ1-2|few|TRBV21-1|.
TGTGCCAGGAACCCGACAGGGGTGCGACGTGGCTACACCTTC
CARNPTGVRRGYTF
>TRBJ2-2|few|TRBV9|.
TGTGCCAGCATCTCAGCCACCGGGGAGCTGTTTTTT
CASISATGELFF
>TRBJ2-7|.|TRBV14|.
TGTGCCAGCAGCTATAGGACACTTGACGACTACGAGCAGTACTTC
CASSYRTLDDYEQYF
>TRBJ1-2|.|TRBV20-1|TRBD1
TGCAGTGCTGAGGACAGGGGCTACACCTTC
CSAEDRGYTF
>TRBJ2-2|.|TRBV6-2/TRBV6-3|.
TGTGCCAGCAGTCTCCTGGGGGGCACCGGGGAGCTGTTTTTT
CASSLLGGTGELFF
>TRBJ1-2|.|TRBV9|.
TGTGCCAGTTACGACAGGCTAGATGGCTACACCTTC
CASYDRLDGYTF
>TRBJ2-1|.|TRBV2|TRBD2
TGTGCCAACAGTGAAAGCGGGAGGGTCTATGAGCAGTTCTTC
CANSESGRVYEQFF
>TRBJ2-1|.|TRBV30|.
TGTGCCTGGAGGTCATTTAATGAGCAGTTCTTC
CAWRSFNEQFF